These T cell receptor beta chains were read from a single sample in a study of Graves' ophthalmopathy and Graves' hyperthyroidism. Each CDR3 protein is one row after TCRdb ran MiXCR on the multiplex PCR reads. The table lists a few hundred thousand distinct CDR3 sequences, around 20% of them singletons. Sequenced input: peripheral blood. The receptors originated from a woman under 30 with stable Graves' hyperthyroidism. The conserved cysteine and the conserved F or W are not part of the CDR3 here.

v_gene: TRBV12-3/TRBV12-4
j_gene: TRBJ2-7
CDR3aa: ASSLGLLGKY

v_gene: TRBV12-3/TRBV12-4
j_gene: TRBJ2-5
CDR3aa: ASSGTDRVETQY

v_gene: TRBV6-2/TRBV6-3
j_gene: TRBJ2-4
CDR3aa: ASSYDGQVRNIKY

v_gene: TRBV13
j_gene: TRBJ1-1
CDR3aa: ASSPGTGETEAF

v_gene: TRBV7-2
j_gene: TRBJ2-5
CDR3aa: ASSLRPFRLAEETQY

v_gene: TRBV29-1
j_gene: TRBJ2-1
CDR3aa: SVVTALYNEKF

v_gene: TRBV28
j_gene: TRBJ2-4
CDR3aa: ASSLRRTGSLAKNIQY

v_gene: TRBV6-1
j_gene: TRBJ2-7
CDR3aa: ASSSGQGSSYEQY

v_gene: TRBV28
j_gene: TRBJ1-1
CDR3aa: ASSLQDWWENTEAF

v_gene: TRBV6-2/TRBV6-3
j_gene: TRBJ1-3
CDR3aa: ASTGGEKRTTSGNTIY

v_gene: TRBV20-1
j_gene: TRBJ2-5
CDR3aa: SARDYKAGERETQY

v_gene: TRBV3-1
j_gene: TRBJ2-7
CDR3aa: ASSQVPYEQY

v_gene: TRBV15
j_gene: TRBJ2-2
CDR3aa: ATSRQGAGAAGELF

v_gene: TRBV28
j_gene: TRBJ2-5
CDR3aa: ASSRGLQTQY

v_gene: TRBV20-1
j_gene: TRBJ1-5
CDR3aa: SARPVTGTVNQPQH

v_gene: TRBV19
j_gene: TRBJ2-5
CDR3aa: ASSILYLETQY

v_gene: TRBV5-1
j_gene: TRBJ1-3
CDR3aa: ASSSENWGNTIY

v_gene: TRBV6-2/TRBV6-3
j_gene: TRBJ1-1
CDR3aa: ASTVGGATTEAF

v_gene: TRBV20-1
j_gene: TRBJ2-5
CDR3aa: SAEMGAWETQY

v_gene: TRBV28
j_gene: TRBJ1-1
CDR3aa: ASSRPSGRAF

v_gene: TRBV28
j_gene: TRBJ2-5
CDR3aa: ASSLQGAGTGGTQY

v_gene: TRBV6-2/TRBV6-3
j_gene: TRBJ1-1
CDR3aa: ASSYSSRGRLKDTEAF

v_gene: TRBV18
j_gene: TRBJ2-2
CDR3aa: ASSPPRNTGELF

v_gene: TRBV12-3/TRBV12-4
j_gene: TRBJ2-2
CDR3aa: ASSFPRGITGELF

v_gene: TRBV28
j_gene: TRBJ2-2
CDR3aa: ASSGSRRAYTGELF

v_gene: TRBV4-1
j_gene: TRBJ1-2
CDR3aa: ASGQNGALRYT

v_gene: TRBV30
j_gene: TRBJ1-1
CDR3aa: AWSVAARLNTEAF

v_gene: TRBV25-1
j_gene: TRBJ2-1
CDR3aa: ASSEELAGAYNEQF

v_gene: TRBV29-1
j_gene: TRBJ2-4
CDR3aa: SVELGDGSY

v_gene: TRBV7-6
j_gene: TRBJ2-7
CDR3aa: ASSKQGESYEQY

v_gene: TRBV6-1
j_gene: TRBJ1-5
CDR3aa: ASSLDGVRPQH

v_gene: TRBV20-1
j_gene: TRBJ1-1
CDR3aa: SARRGDTEAF

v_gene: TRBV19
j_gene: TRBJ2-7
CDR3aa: ASSLLIGDEQY

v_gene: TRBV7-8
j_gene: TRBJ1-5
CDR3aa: ASSLGGDQPQH

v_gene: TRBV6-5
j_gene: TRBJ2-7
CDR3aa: ASSSSDRGGYEQY

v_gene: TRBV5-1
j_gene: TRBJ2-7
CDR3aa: ASSQNRDRDSYEQY

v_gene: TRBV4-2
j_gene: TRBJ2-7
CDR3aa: ASSQDMGIAGPLTYEQY

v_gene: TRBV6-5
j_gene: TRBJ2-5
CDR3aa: ASSSLRGQETQY

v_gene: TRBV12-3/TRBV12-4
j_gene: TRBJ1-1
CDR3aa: ASSLRVNTEAF

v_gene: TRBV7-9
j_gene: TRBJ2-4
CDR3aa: ASSSSSGISIKY

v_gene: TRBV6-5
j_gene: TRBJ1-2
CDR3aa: ASSYSRTGQSYGFT

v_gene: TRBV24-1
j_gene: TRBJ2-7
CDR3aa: ATSDPSGRGHEQY

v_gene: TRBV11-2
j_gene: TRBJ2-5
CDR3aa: ASSLGGQGSKTQY

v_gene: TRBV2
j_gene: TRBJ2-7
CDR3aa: ASRRTQSSYEQY

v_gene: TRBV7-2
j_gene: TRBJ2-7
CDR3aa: ASSHRLAGGPLREQY

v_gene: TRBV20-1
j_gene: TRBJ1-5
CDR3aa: SAREDRASNQPQH

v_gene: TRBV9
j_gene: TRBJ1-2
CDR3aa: ASSEQGAGGYT

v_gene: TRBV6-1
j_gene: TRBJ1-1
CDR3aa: ASRDPNTEAF

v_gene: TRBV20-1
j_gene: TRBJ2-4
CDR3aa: SASLLAPTVLAKNIQY

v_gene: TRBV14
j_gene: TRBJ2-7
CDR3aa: ASSQFGRKSYEQY

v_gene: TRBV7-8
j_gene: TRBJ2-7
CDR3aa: ASSLMSGSAPSYEQY

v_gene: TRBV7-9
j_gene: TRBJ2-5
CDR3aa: ASSLDGPVGAQY

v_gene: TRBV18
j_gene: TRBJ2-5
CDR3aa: ASSPRRAGLETQY

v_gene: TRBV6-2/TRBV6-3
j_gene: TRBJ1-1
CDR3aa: ASSFDRFTEAF

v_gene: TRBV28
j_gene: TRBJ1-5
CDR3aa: ASSFPTERYSNQPQH

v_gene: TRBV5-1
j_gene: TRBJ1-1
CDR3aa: ASSLAEGQSIEAF

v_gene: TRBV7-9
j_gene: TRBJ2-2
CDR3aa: ASSPSPSTSTGELF

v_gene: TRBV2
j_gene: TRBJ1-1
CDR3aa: ASSESRGGQGAQ

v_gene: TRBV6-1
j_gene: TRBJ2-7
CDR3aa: ASSEGTSGAYDQY